This section outlines one TCR beta chain sequence together with its context. Its antigen is unidentified. Researchers took RNA transcripts and amplified the TCR beta CDR3 regions from them. HTBI primers were used for first-round RT-PCR of the TCR CDR3. One entry per CDR3 protein results from TCRdb running MiXCR on the multiplex PCR reads. The data contain 500,000 to 800,000 distinct CDR3 sequences, 45% of them singletons. Each diagnosis was grounded in clinical symptoms, serum thyroxine and TRAb, thyroid ultrasound, and orbital computed tomography. This sample is drawn from a study of T cells in Graves' hyperthyroidism and ophthalmopathy. Study-wide findings and caveats: Separating ophthalmopathy from stable hyperthyroidism was achieved by a 13 V-J model.

In germline, CDR1 is SNHLY, CDR2 FYNNEI. There are 16 residues in the CDR3. J was trimmed by 5 bases and V by 8 bases; bases with no gene match: 9. Input material: peripheral blood or thyroid tissue (not recorded which). This receptor was identified in an adult man with Graves' disease, either hyperthyroidism or ophthalmopathy (not recorded which). The V call is TRBV2, the J call TRBJ2-7; 16 bases align to TRBD2. This chain's CDR3 is CASGPGLAGGSHEQYF. The CDR3 nucleotides are TGTGCCAGCGGACCGGGACTAGCGGGAGGGAGCCACGAGCAGTACTTC.